Listed below are T cell receptor beta chains from one sample, sequenced in a study of cytomegalovirus exposure and HLA in healthy donors. Using immunoSEQ multiplex PCR, the repertoire was profiled, and TCRdb retains in-frame clones only, with some absent. The sample carries around 130,000 clones, 8.5% to 10% recorded once. The sequencing sample was made of PBMCs. The receptors derive from a man between 35 and 55 years old in good health and CMV-seronegative. CDR3s include the opening cysteine and the closing phenylalanine or tryptophan. D genes are given only for firm matches. Part of the rows lack a size; the others show once, few, many or a class for expanded clones.

clone size: NA
D gene: NA
V gene: TRBV6-5
J gene: TRBJ1-6
CDR3 protein: CASARGGVDSPLHF

clone size: few
D gene: TRBD1
V gene: TRBV19
J gene: TRBJ1-1
CDR3 protein: CASSTSVPRGAFF

clone size: NA
D gene: NA
V gene: TRBV6-5
J gene: TRBJ1-4
CDR3 protein: CASRATGRNEKLFF

clone size: few
D gene: NA
V gene: TRBV6-1
J gene: TRBJ1-2
CDR3 protein: CASIGAGTIRGYTF

clone size: NA
D gene: TRBD2
V gene: TRBV7-2
J gene: TRBJ2-7
CDR3 protein: CASSTTGLGSPEQYF

clone size: few
D gene: NA
V gene: TRBV5-1
J gene: TRBJ1-6
CDR3 protein: CASSLGTEKNSPLHF

clone size: NA
D gene: TRBD2
V gene: TRBV6-1
J gene: TRBJ2-3
CDR3 protein: CAGQPLAGDDDTQYF

clone size: NA
D gene: TRBD1
V gene: TRBV19
J gene: TRBJ1-2
CDR3 protein: CASRTGGGYTF

clone size: few
D gene: NA
V gene: TRBV11-2
J gene: TRBJ2-2
CDR3 protein: CASSFAGRTGELFF

clone size: NA
D gene: NA
V gene: TRBV11-2
J gene: TRBJ2-7
CDR3 protein: CAIRDWVINEQYF

clone size: few
D gene: NA
V gene: TRBV7-9
J gene: TRBJ2-7
CDR3 protein: CASSLTSYEQYF

clone size: few
D gene: NA
V gene: TRBV28
J gene: TRBJ1-2
CDR3 protein: CASSLGTYGYTF

clone size: few
D gene: TRBD2
V gene: TRBV6-5
J gene: TRBJ2-3
CDR3 protein: CASSSSGGGDTQYF

clone size: NA
D gene: TRBD2
V gene: TRBV7-9
J gene: TRBJ2-3
CDR3 protein: CASSLGLAGEADTQYF

clone size: NA
D gene: TRBD1
V gene: TRBV7-2
J gene: TRBJ1-5
CDR3 protein: CASSRTRQGVRNQPQHF

clone size: NA
D gene: TRBD1
V gene: TRBV2
J gene: TRBJ2-7
CDR3 protein: CASSDKGRDRRPYEQYF

clone size: NA
D gene: NA
V gene: TRBV11-2
J gene: TRBJ2-1
CDR3 protein: CASSFRQVAYNEQFF

clone size: few
D gene: TRBD2
V gene: TRBV9
J gene: TRBJ2-5
CDR3 protein: CASSVSRLAVQETQYF

clone size: few
D gene: TRBD2
V gene: TRBV7-9
J gene: TRBJ2-3
CDR3 protein: CASSALWAGEADTQYF

clone size: few
D gene: NA
V gene: TRBV10-3
J gene: TRBJ2-7
CDR3 protein: CADPRVSSYEQYF

clone size: NA
D gene: NA
V gene: TRBV6-5
J gene: TRBJ2-2
CDR3 protein: CASRQIANTGELFF

clone size: few
D gene: TRBD2
V gene: TRBV11-2
J gene: TRBJ2-3
CDR3 protein: CASSSIRTSGDTQYF

clone size: few
D gene: NA
V gene: TRBV29-1
J gene: TRBJ2-2
CDR3 protein: CSARRQSNTGELFF

clone size: NA
D gene: NA
V gene: TRBV11-2
J gene: TRBJ2-1
CDR3 protein: CASSFRQYNEQFF

clone size: NA
D gene: NA
V gene: TRBV27
J gene: TRBJ1-1
CDR3 protein: CASSLHREETEAFF

clone size: few
D gene: NA
V gene: TRBV4-3
J gene: TRBJ1-2
CDR3 protein: CASSQGLQGNYGYTF

clone size: few
D gene: NA
V gene: TRBV18
J gene: TRBJ2-2
CDR3 protein: CASSPAGLDGELFF

clone size: NA
D gene: NA
V gene: TRBV21-1
J gene: TRBJ2-5
CDR3 protein: CASIKGAGRTQYF

clone size: NA
D gene: TRBD1
V gene: TRBV2
J gene: TRBJ1-6
CDR3 protein: CASSLIQGSNSPLHF

clone size: few
D gene: TRBD1
V gene: TRBV7-6
J gene: TRBJ2-7
CDR3 protein: CASSPDRGVSYEQYF